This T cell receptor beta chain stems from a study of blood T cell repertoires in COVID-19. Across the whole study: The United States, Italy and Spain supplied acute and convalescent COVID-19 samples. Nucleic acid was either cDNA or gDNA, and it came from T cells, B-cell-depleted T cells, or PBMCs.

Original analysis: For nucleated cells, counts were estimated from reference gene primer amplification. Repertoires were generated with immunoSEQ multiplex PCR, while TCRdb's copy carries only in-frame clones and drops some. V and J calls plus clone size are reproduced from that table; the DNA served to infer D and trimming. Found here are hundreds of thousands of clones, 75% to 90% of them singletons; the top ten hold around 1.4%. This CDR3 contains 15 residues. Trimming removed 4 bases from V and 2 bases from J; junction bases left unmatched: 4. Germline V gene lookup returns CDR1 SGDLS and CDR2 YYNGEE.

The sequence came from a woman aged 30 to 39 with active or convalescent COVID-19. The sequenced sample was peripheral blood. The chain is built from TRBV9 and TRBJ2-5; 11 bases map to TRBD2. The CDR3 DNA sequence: TGTGCCAGCAGCTCGACTAGCGGGGCGCAAGAGACCCAGTACTTC. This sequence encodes CASSSTSGAQETQYF.